A selection of T cell receptor beta chains follows, all from one sample in a study of T cell changes during pregnancy in multiple sclerosis. The data were produced by immunoSEQ multiplex PCR, yet TCRdb's version contains in-frame clones alone and is incomplete. The sample holds roughly 89,000 clones, 85% to 95% seen once. The sample here was peripheral blood, taken in the first trimester of pregnancy. These receptors came from a female donor with multiple sclerosis, enrolled in a pregnancy study. The CDR3 runs from the conserved cysteine through the conserved F or W. D genes are given only for firm matches. Size tells how often a clone was seen (once, few, many) or the class of an expanded clone, and some rows leave it out.

TRBJ2-2 TRBD2 TRBV4-2 - CASSHGGLAGGRGGELFF TGTGCCAGCAGCCACGGGGGACTAGCGGGGGGGAGAGGCGGGGAGCTGTTTTTT
TRBJ2-1 - TRBV2 - CASSPGPFRNEQFF TGTGCCAGCAGCCCAGGGCCCTTCCGCAATGAGCAGTTCTTC
TRBJ2-7 TRBD2 TRBV10-1 - CASSKGLAGGTKSSYEQYF TGCGCCAGCAGCAAGGGGCTAGCGGGGGGGACTAAAAGCTCCTACGAGCAGTACTTC
TRBJ2-3 TRBD2 TRBV6-1 - CASSEGPSGGSDTQYF TGTGCCAGCAGTGAAGGCCCTAGCGGGGGGTCAGATACGCAGTATTTT
TRBJ1-1 - TRBV5-1 - CASSPRGRTNTEAFF TGCGCCAGCAGCCCCCGTGGGAGGACGAACACTGAAGCTTTCTTT
TRBJ1-4 TRBD1 TRBV14 - CASSRGTVNNEKLFF TGTGCCAGCAGCCGAGGGACAGTTAACAATGAAAAACTGTTTTTT
TRBJ1-2 - TRBV5-4 - CASSPFSPSGYGYTF TGTGCCAGCAGCCCCTTTTCCCCCAGTGGCTATGGCTACACCTTC
TRBJ1-5 TRBD1 TRBV7-9 once CASSHSGTGNSNQPQHF TGTGCCAGCAGCCATTCCGGGACAGGAAATAGCAATCAGCCCCAGCATTTT
TRBJ1-5 - TRBV2 - CASSAGGALNQPQHF TGTGCCAGCAGCGCGGGGGGCGCTCTTAATCAGCCCCAGCATTTT
TRBJ1-4 - TRBV5-1 - CASSFGDMGKEKLFF TGCGCCAGCAGCTTCGGGGACATGGGGAAGGAAAAACTGTTTTTT
TRBJ1-5 - TRBV7-8 - CASSLATRGGRNQPQHF TGTGCCAGCAGCTTAGCCACCCGCGGGGGCCGAAATCAGCCCCAGCATTTT
TRBJ2-7 TRBD1 TRBV6-5 - CASSTRQGGSYEQYF TGTGCCAGCAGTACACGACAGGGTGGATCCTACGAGCAGTACTTC
TRBJ2-7 TRBD2 TRBV7-6 - CASSASSGAHEQYF TGTGCCAGCAGCGCCTCTAGCGGGGCCCACGAGCAGTACTTC
TRBJ1-2 - TRBV19 - CASSIDPGGNYGYTF TGTGCCAGTAGTATAGATCCGGGGGGGAACTATGGCTACACCTTC
TRBJ1-6 TRBD1 TRBV13 once CASSQRRDRANSPLHF TGTGCCAGCAGCCAGCGCCGGGACAGGGCAAATTCACCCCTCCACTTT
TRBJ2-7 TRBD1 TRBV7-9 once CASSLGGTGSYEQYF TGTGCCAGCAGCTTAGGCGGGACAGGGTCCTACGAGCAGTACTTC
TRBJ1-1 - TRBV25-1 - CASSDYVRPGEGTEAFF TGTGCCAGCAGTGACTACGTCCGGCCCGGAGAAGGCACTGAAGCTTTCTTT
TRBJ2-1 TRBD2 TRBV6-1 - CASTSGGVEQFF TGTGCCAGTACTAGCGGGGGGGTTGAGCAGTTCTTC
TRBJ2-7 TRBD1 TRBV7-9 - CASSLSGTGKGEQYF TGTGCCAGCAGCTTATCCGGGACAGGGAAGGGCGAGCAGTACTTC